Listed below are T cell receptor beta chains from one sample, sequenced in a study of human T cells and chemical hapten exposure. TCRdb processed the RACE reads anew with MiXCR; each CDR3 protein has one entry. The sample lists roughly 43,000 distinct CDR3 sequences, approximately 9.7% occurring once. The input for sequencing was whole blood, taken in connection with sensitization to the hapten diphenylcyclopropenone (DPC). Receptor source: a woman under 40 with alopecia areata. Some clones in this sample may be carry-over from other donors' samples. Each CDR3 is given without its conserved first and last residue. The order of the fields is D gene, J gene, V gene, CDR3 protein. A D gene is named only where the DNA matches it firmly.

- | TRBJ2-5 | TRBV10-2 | ASSGDPGLDKTQY
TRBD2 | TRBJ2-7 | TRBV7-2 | ASTQAGGPVEQY
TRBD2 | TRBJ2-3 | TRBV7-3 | ASSRGLAHDTQY
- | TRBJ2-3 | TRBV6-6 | ASSYSRGSTDTQY
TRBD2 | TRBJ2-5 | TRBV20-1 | SARSAGQETQY
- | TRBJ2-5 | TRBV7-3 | ASSLPPGTQY
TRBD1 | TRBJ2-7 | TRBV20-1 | SAREGQGAIYEQY
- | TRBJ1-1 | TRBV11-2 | ASNRPNTEAF
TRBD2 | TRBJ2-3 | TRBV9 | ASSEPSGVAGTTQY
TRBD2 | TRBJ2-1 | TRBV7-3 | ASSLGGLANYYNEQF
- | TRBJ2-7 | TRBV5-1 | ASSFGNRNYEQY
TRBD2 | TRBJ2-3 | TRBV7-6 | ASSPDPSGVGTDTQY
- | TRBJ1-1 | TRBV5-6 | ASSLPGGWTEAF
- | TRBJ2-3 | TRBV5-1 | ASSLADRAADTQY
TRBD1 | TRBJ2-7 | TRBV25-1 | ASSGHGTDYEQY
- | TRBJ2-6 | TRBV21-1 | ASSQDREGLSGANVLT
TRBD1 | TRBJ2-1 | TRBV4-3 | ASSPGQGLWDEQF
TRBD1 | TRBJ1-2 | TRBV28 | ASNSPGQAVSGYT
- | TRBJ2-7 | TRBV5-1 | ASSLVTSYEQY
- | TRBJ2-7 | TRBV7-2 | ASSLSGRPYEQY
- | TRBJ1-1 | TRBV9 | ASSVLGDRTEAF
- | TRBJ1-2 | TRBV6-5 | ASSWGQGILYGYT
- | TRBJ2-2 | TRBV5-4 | ASSHPVQGRTGELF
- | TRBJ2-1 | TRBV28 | ASSLLHAGNEQF
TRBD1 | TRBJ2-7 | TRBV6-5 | ASRADRGKGYEQY
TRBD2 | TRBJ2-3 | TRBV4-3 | ASSPQRAGGPADTQY
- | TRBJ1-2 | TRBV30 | AWSVNRAYGYT
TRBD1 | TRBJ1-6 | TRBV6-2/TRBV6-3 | ASRDRPNSPLH
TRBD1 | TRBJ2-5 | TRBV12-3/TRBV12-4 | ASTKRLIGDRGQAVQWETQY
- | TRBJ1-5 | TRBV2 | ASSGGSNQPQH
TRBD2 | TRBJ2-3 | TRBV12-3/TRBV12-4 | ASSLEGSASGGDTQY
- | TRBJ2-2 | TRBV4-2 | ATRGADTGELF